The clone carrying this T cell receptor (beta chain) is medium-sized by frequency. Synovial fluid was collected with matched peripheral blood from each patient with active arthritis. CDR3 size: 16 residues. No DNA accompanies this entry. CDR1 is MNHNS and CDR2 is SASEGT in the germline V gene. The data derive from a study of synovial regulatory T cells in juvenile arthritis. The protocol was immunoSEQ multiplex PCR, while the TCRdb copy is restricted to in-frame clones and leaves out a portion. The data include around 2,400 clones; the top ten clones carry roughly 13%. V and J are TRBV6-1 and TRBJ2-1; TCRdb's D gene call, TRBD2, goes unchecked for lack of DNA. This receptor was taken from a donor aged 2 to 35 with juvenile idiopathic arthritis. Sequenced input: Treg cells from the synovium. CDR3 region: CASSEAWDYYNTEQFF.